This record looks at one T cell receptor beta chain sequence and its context. Newly diagnosed hyperthyroidism, duration under 2 months, in patients aged 18 to 65. The PBMCs studied were ones that came from 10 ml fresh peripheral blood. This sample stems from a study of T cells in Graves' hyperthyroidism and ophthalmopathy. The germline V and J ends were trimmed by 4 bases and 3 bases, with 9 bases remaining between them. Germline values: CDR1 LNHDA, CDR2 SQIVND (reference sequence). CDR3 length equals 14 residues. Amplification of TCR beta CDR3 regions used RNA as the template. A first-round RT-PCR of the TCR CDR3 used the HTBI primer set. Via MiXCR, TCRdb re-called the multiplex PCR reads, giving one row per CDR3 protein. The data show hundreds of thousands of distinct CDR3 sequences, around 13% seen once.

The sample taken for sequencing was blood. The V gene is TRBV19, the J gene TRBJ2-2; no clear D. This clonotype was sampled from a woman aged 25 to 45 with Graves' hyperthyroidism. The CDR3 nucleotides read TGTGCCAGTAGTACTGCTTTCTACACCGGGGAGCTGTTTTTT. Its translation: CASSTAFYTGELFF.